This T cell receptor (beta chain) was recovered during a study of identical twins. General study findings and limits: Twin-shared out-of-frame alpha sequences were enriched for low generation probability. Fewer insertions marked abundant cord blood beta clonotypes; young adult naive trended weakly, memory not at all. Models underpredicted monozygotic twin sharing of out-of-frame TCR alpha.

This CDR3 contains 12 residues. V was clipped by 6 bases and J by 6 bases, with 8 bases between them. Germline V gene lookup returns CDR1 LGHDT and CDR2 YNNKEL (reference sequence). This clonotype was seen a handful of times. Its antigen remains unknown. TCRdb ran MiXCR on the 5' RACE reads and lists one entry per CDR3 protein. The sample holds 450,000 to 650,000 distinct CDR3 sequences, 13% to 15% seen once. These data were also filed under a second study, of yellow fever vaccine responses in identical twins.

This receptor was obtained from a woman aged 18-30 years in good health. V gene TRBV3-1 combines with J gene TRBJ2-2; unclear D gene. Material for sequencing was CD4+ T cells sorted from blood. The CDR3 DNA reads TGTGCCAGCAGGGTCGGCCCCGGGGAGCTGTTTTTT. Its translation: CASRVGPGELFF.